This is a list of T cell receptor beta chains from one sample in a study of blood T cell repertoires in COVID-19. Here immunoSEQ multiplex PCR was the method, and the copy in TCRdb shows in-frame clones only, minus some. The sample consists of a few hundred thousand clones, about 86% of them appearing once. What was sequenced was PBMCs or T cells enriched from blood (not recorded which). The receptors here all came from a woman aged 35 to 49 with acute COVID-19. CDR3s include the opening cysteine and the closing phenylalanine or tryptophan. The D gene is left open where the match is weak. A clone size is listed for some rows: how often the clone was seen (once, few, many), or a class if it is expanded.

-,TRBJ2-7,TRBV7-6,-,CASSLGAGVNSYEQYF,TGTGCCAGCAGCTTAGGGGCAGGGGTTAACTCCTACGAGCAGTACTTC
-,TRBJ1-5,TRBV9,-,CASSKTDSNQPQHF,TGTGCCAGCAGCAAGACAGATAGCAATCAGCCCCAGCATTTT
-,TRBJ1-5,TRBV27,few,CASSSYGLSNQPQHF,TGTGCCAGCAGTTCATATGGGCTTAGCAATCAGCCCCAGCATTTT
TRBD2,TRBJ2-5,TRBV3-1/TRBV3-2,-,CASSPRTSGTRGIGTQYF,TGTGCCAGCAGCCCCCGGACTAGCGGGACACGGGGAATCGGGACCCAGTACTTC
TRBD1,TRBJ1-1,TRBV19,once,CASSTGQVITEAFF,TGTGCCAGTAGTACTGGACAGGTTATCACTGAAGCTTTCTTT
TRBD2,TRBJ2-7,TRBV2,-,CASGGTGGAVVSYEQYF,TGTGCCAGCGGCGGGACGGGAGGTGCGGTTGTATCCTACGAGCAGTACTTC
-,TRBJ1-1,TRBV3-1/TRBV3-2,-,CASSQDPQGNPPPRAFF,TGTGCCAGCAGCCAAGACCCCCAGGGTAACCCCCCTCCACGAGCTTTCTTT
-,TRBJ1-2,TRBV5-1,-,CASSLARGLYGYTF,TGCGCCAGCAGCTTGGCGCGGGGGCTTTATGGCTACACCTTC
-,TRBJ1-1,TRBV5-1,-,CASSPQQTTNTEAFF,TGCGCCAGCAGCCCGCAGCAGACGACAAACACTGAAGCTTTCTTT
-,TRBJ1-2,TRBV7-8,-,CASSSPTYTAGGGYTF,TGTGCCAGCAGCTCCCCTACTTACACGGCGGGGGGGGGCTACACCTTC
-,TRBJ1-2,TRBV19,-,CATWDNANYGYTF,TGTGCCACATGGGACAACGCTAACTATGGCTACACCTTC
-,TRBJ2-2,TRBV2,-,CASGDSGLSTGELFF,TGTGCCAGCGGAGACAGCGGGTTGAGCACCGGGGAGCTGTTTTTT
-,TRBJ2-1,TRBV4-1,-,CASSLQSVNEQFF,TGCGCCAGCAGCCTTCAGTCCGTGAATGAGCAGTTCTTC
TRBD2,TRBJ2-1,TRBV12-5,-,CASGLVRTALAVLESYNEQFF,TGTGCTAGTGGTTTGGTACGCACGGCACTAGCGGTCCTGGAGTCCTACAATGAGCAGTTCTTC
-,TRBJ2-4,TRBV14,once,CASSDLGGKNIQYF,TGTGCCAGCAGCGACCTGGGGGGCAAAAACATTCAGTACTTC
-,TRBJ1-6,TRBV5-1,-,CASTQGHNSPLHF,TGCGCCAGCACCCAGGGTCACAATTCACCCCTCCACTTT
-,TRBJ2-1,TRBV14,once,CASSKLVYEQFF,TGTGCCAGCAGCAAACTAGTCTATGAGCAGTTCTTC
TRBD2,TRBJ2-1,TRBV5-4,-,CASSFGPSGRVYEQFF,TGTGCCAGCAGCTTCGGCCCTAGCGGGAGAGTATATGAGCAGTTCTTC
TRBD2,TRBJ2-7,TRBV5-6,-,CASSQYWGGRAYEQYF,TGTGCCAGCAGCCAGTACTGGGGCGGGAGGGCCTACGAGCAGTACTTC
TRBD2,TRBJ2-3,TRBV27,-,CASSLEGGRARDTQYF,TGTGCCAGCAGTTTAGAAGGCGGGAGGGCCAGGGATACGCAGTATTTT
TRBD2,TRBJ2-2,TRBV6-1,once,CASKGGETGELFF,TGTGCCAGCAAGGGAGGGGAGACCGGGGAGCTGTTTTTT
-,TRBJ2-7,TRBV9,-,CASSVEPERDEQYF,TGTGCCAGCAGCGTAGAGCCTGAGAGGGACGAGCAGTACTTC
-,TRBJ1-3,TRBV28,-,CASSSTGHSGNTIYF,TGTGCCAGCAGTTCGACAGGACACTCTGGAAACACCATATATTTT
TRBD2,TRBJ2-7,TRBV5-1,-,CASSSGTSGMEQYF,TGCGCCAGCAGCTCCGGGACTAGCGGGATGGAGCAGTACTTC
TRBD1,TRBJ2-3,TRBV10-2,-,CASSDLTGASTDTQYF,TGCGCCAGCAGTGATCTGACAGGGGCGTCCACAGATACGCAGTATTTT
-,TRBJ1-6,TRBV7-2,-,CASSRDFQNSPLHF,TGTGCCAGCAGCCGGGACTTCCAGAATTCACCCCTCCACTTT
-,TRBJ1-1,TRBV5-1,-,CASSLRVGNEAFF,TGCGCCAGCAGCTTGCGGGTCGGCAATGAAGCTTTCTTT
-,TRBJ1-1,TRBV19,-,CASSTRVWTEAFF,TGTGCCAGTAGTACTCGGGTTTGGACTGAAGCTTTCTTT
TRBD2,TRBJ2-7,TRBV28,few,CASSLGLAGEGAPYEQYF,TGTGCCAGCAGCCTAGGGCTAGCGGGAGAGGGAGCTCCCTACGAGCAGTACTTC
-,TRBJ2-2,TRBV28,-,CASSYRADTGELFF,TGTGCCAGCAGTTACAGGGCGGACACCGGGGAGCTGTTTTTT
-,TRBJ1-2,TRBV7-2,once,CASSLALNGYTF,TGTGCCAGCAGCTTAGCCCTTAATGGCTACACCTTC
-,TRBJ1-5,TRBV19,-,CASSTSQTNQPQHF,TGTGCCAGTAGTACCAGTCAGACTAATCAGCCCCAGCATTTT
-,TRBJ2-2,TRBV27,-,CASSSEGGLPGELFF,TGTGCCAGCAGTTCAGAAGGAGGACTGCCCGGGGAGCTGTTTTTT
-,TRBJ2-1,TRBV6-6,few,CASIAWDRLARNEQFF,TGTGCCAGCATTGCATGGGACCGGCTAGCGAGGAATGAGCAGTTCTTC
TRBD2,TRBJ2-2,TRBV5-1,-,CASSPLTSGAANTGELFF,TGCGCCAGCAGCCCCTTGACTAGCGGGGCCGCGAACACCGGGGAGCTGTTTTTT
-,TRBJ2-3,TRBV28,-,CASSPDSQRTDTQYF,TGTGCCAGCAGCCCAGACAGTCAAAGGACAGATACGCAGTATTTT
TRBD2,TRBJ2-3,TRBV24-1,-,CATSDLVAAGAYTQYF,TGTGCCACCAGTGACTTAGTCGCGGCGGGAGCGTATACGCAGTATTTT
-,TRBJ2-1,TRBV9,-,CASSVEGASYNEQFF,TGTGCCAGCAGCGTAGAAGGAGCATCCTACAATGAGCAGTTCTTC
TRBD1,TRBJ2-5,TRBV5-1,-,CASSYGTGGVETQYF,TGCGCCAGCAGCTATGGGACAGGGGGCGTAGAGACCCAGTACTTC
TRBD1,TRBJ1-1,TRBV12-5,-,CASGSMTGGYTEAFF,TGTGCTAGTGGTTCGATGACAGGGGGGTACACTGAAGCTTTCTTT
TRBD1,TRBJ1-2,TRBV27,-,CASSPDRVWGYTF,TGTGCCAGCAGTCCCGACAGGGTTTGGGGCTACACCTTC
-,TRBJ2-7,TRBV25-1,-,CASSDGRPSSYEQYF,TGTGCCAGCAGTGATGGGAGGCCGAGCTCCTACGAGCAGTACTTC
TRBD2,TRBJ2-3,TRBV19,-,CASSILAGTTDTQYF,TGTGCCAGTAGTATCCTAGCGGGAACCACAGATACGCAGTATTTT
-,TRBJ2-1,TRBV3-1/TRBV3-2,-,CASSPHGAGEQFF,TGTGCCAGCAGCCCACATGGCGCGGGTGAGCAGTTCTTC
-,TRBJ1-1,TRBV5-1,-,CASTSGRSAGTEAFF,TGCGCCAGCACATCCGGACGGAGCGCGGGGACTGAAGCTTTCTTT
TRBD2,TRBJ2-1,TRBV7-7,-,CASSLSSGSGNEQFF,TGTGCCAGCAGCTTATCTAGCGGGAGTGGGAATGAGCAGTTCTTC
-,TRBJ1-5,TRBV2,few,CASSSNLDRFSNQPQHF,TGTGCCAGCAGTTCAAACTTGGACAGATTTAGCAATCAGCCCCAGCATTTT
-,TRBJ2-5,TRBV6-5,-,CASTMTQLRRETQYF,TGTGCCAGCACTATGACTCAGTTGAGGAGGGAGACCCAGTACTTC
-,TRBJ1-6,TRBV14,-,CASRTTGNSPLHF,TGTGCCAGCCGAACAACAGGGAATTCACCCCTCCACTTT
TRBD2,TRBJ2-1,TRBV6-2/TRBV6-3,-,CASSYSKTGLAGLNEQFF,TGTGCCAGCAGTTACTCGAAAACGGGACTAGCGGGGCTCAATGAGCAGTTCTTC